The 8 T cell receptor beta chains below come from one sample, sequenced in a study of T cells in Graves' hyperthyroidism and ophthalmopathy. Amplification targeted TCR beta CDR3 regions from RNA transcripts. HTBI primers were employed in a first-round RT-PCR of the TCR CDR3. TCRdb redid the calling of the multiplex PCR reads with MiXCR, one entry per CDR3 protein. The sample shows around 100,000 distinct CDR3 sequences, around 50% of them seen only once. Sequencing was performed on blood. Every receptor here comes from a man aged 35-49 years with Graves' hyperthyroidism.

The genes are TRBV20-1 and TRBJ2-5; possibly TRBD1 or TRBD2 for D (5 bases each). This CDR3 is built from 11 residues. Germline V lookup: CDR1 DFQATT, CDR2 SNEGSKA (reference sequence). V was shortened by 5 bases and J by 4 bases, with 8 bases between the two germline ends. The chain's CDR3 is CSAPGTETQYF. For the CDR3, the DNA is TGCAGTGCTCCCGGGACAGAGACCCAGTACTTC.

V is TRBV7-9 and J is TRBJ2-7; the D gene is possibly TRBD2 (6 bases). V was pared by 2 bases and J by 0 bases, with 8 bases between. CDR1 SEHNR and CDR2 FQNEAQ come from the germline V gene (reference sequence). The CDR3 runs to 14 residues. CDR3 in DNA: TGTGCCAGCAGCTTAAGGGACTTCTCCTACGAGCAGTACTTC. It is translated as CASSLRDFSYEQYF.

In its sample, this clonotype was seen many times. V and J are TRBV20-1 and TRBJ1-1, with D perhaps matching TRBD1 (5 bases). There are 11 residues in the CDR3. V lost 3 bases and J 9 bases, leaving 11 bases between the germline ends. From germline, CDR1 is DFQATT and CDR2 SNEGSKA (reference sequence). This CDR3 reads CSASNQGKAFF. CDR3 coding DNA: TGCAGTGCTAGCAACCAGGGAAAAGCTTTCTTT.

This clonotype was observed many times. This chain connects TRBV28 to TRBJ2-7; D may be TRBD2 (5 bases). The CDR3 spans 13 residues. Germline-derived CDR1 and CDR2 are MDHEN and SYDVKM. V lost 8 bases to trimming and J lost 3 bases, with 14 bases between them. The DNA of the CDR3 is TGTGCCAGCCTCCCCGGCGGGCACTACGAGCAGTACTTC. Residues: CASLPGGHYEQYF.

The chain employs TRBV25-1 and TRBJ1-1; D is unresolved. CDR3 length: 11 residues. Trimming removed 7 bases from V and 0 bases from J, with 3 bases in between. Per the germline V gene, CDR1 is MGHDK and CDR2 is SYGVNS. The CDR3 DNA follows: TGTGCCAGCACCCTGAACACTGAAGCTTTCTTT. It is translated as CASTLNTEAFF.

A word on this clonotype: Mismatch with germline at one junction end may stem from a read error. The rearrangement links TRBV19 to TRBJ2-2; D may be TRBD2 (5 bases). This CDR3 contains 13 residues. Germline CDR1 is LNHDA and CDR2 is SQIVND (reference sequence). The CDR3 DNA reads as TGTGCCAGTGTATCGTCACAACACCGGGGAGCTGTTTTT. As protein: CASVSSQHRGAVF.

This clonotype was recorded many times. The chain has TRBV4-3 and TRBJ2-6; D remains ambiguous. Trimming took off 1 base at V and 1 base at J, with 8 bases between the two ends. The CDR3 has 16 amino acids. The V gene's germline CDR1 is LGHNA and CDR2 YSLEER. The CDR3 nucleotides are TGCGCCAGCAGCCAAGGGTGGCAGTCTGGGGCCAACGTCCTGACTTTC. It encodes CASSQGWQSGANVLTF.

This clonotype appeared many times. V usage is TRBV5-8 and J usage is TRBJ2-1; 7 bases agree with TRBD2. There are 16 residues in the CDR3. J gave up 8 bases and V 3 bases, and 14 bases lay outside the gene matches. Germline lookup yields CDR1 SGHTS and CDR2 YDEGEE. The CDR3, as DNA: TGTGCCAGCAGCTCACCTGGGAGGGCCGGGAGCTATGAGCAGTTCTTC. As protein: CASSSPGRAGSYEQFF.